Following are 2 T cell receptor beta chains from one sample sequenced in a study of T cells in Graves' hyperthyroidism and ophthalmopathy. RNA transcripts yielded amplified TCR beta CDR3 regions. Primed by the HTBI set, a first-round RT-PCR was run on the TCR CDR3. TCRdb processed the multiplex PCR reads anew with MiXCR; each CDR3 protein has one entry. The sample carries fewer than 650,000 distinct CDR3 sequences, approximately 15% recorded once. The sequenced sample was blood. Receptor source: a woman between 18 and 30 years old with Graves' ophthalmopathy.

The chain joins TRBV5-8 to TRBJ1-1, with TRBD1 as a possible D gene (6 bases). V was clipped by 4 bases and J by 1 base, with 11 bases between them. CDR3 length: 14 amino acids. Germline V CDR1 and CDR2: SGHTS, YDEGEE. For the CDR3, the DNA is TGTGCCAGCAGCGGGAGACAGGAGAACACTGAAGCTTTCTTT. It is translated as CASSGRQENTEAFF.

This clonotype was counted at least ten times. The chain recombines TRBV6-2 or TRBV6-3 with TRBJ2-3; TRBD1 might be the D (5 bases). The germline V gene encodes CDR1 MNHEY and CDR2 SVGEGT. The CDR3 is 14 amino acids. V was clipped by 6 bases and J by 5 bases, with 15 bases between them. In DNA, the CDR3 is TGTGCCAGCAGCCCCAAGGGGCCTGGAGATACGCAGTATTTT. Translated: CASSPKGPGDTQYF.